This T cell receptor beta chain was identified in a study of CD8 T cells in ankylosing spondylitis. CDR3 length: 16 amino acids. Germline CDR1 is SGHRS and CDR2 is YFSETQ. V shed 4 bases, J shed 2 bases, and the junction held 9 bases outside the gene matches. This clonotype was recorded many times. TCRdb analysed the 5' RACE reads with MiXCR anew, one entry per CDR3 protein. Among 200,000 to 250,000 distinct CDR3 sequences listed, 8% to 11% were seen once. Material for sequencing was blood, either unsorted or a sorted T cell fraction (not recorded which). The chain recombines TRBV5-1 with TRBJ2-3; the match to TRBD1 covers 8 bases. The clonotype comes from a male donor with ankylosing spondylitis or in good health (not recorded which). The chain's CDR3 is CASSADRGHPTDTQYF. The CDR3 nucleotides are TGCGCCAGCAGCGCCGACAGGGGCCACCCCACAGATACGCAGTATTTT.